This T cell receptor beta chain is drawn from a study of blood T cell repertoires in COVID-19. Study-level background: Italy, Spain and the United States were the sources of the convalescent and acute COVID-19 samples. PBMCs, B-cell-depleted T cells, or T cells provided the cDNA or gDNA that made up the material.

One Seattle source followed patients from active infection through their disease course. Authors' methods: The assay estimated nucleated cells by amplifying reference gene primers. Only in-frame clones appear in the TCRdb table, and some are missing; sequencing was by immunoSEQ multiplex PCR. V and J calls and clone size are as listed in that table; D and trimming were resolved from the DNA. Found here are tens of thousands of clones, roughly 89% of them singletons; the top ten hold 43%. Between the trimmed V and J ends, which lost 7 bases and 0 bases, there was a span of 16 bases. Germline lookup yields CDR1 SNHLY and CDR2 FYNNEI. CDR3 length equals 15 residues.

This receptor was taken from a woman aged 55-70 years with COVID-19, enrolled during active disease. The specimen sequenced was peripheral blood. The chain joins TRBV2 to TRBJ2-7, with a possible D match to TRBD2 (7 bases). CDR3 loop: CASNRGGVSSYEQYF. In DNA, the CDR3 is TGTGCCAGCAACCGAGGGGGGGTATCCTCCTACGAGCAGTACTTC.